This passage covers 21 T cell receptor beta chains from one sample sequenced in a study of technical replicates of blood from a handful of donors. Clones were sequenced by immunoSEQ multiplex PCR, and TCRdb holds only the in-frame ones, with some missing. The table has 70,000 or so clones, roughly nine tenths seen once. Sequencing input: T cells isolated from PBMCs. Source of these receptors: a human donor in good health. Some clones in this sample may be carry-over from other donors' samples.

As DNA, the CDR3 is TGTGCCAGCAGCTTAGATACGCAGTATTTT. Translation gives CASSLDTQYF. This sequence joins TRBV27 and TRBJ2-3, with D unresolved. Trimming took off 6 bases at V and 5 bases at J, with 3 bases between the two ends. Germline V lookup: CDR1 MNHEY, CDR2 SMNVEV (reference sequence). CDR3 length equals 10 residues.

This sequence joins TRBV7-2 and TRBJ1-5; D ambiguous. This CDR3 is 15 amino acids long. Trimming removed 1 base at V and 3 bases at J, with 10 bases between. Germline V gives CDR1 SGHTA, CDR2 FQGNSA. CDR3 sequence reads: CASSLDTQPNQPQHF. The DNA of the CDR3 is TGTGCCAGCAGCTTAGATACACAACCCAATCAGCCCCAGCATTTT. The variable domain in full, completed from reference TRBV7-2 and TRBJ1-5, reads GAGVSQSPSNKVTEKGKDVELRCDPISGHTALYWYRQSLGQGLEFLIYFQGNSAPDKSGLPSDRFSAERTGGSVSTLTIQRTQQEDSAVYLCASSLDTQPNQPQHFGDGTRLSIL.

CDR3 amino acids: CASSTRGKDTQYF. CDR3 bases: TGTGCCAGTTCGACAAGGGGGAAAGATACGCAGTATTTT. The V call is TRBV6-5, the J call TRBJ2-3; tentative D call: TRBD1 (6 bases). CDR1 and CDR2 from the germline V gene are MNHEY and SVGAGI. The CDR3 is 13 residues long. Trimming pared 9 bases from V and 5 bases from J, leaving 15 bases between.

The CDR3 DNA is TGTGCCAGCAGCTACGGGACTAGCGGGAGTGAGCAGTTCTTC. Its translation is CASSYGTSGSEQFF. This sequence joins TRBV7-9 and TRBJ2-1, with TRBD2 matching 14 bases. The CDR3 is 14 amino acids. CDR1 and CDR2 from the germline V gene are SEHNR and FQNEAQ (reference sequence). V lost 4 bases and J lost 9; bases outside the gene matches: 2.

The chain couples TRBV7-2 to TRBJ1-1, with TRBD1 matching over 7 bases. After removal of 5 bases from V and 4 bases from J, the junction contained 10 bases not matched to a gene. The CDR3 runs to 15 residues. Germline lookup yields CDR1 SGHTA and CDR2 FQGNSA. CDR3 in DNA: TGTGCCAGCAGCCTAAGACCGGGACAGAGCACTGAAGCTTTCTTT. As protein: CASSLRPGQSTEAFF.

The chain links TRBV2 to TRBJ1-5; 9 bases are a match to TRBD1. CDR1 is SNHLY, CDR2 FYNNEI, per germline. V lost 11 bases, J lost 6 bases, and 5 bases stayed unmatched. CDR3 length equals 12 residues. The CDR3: CARGTGSQPQHF. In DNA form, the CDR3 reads TGTGCCCGCGGGACAGGGAGTCAGCCCCAGCATTTT.

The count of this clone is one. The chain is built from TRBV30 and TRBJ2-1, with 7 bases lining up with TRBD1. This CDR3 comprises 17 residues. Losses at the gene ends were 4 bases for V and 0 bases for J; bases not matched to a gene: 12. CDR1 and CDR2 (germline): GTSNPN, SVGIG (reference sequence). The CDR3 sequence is CAWTRGMRYSSYNEQFF. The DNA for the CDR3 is TGTGCCTGGACCAGGGGGATGCGATATAGCTCCTACAATGAGCAGTTCTTC.

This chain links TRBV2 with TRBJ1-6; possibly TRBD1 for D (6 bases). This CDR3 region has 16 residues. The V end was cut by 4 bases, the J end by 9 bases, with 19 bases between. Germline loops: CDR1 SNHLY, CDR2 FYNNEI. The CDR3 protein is CASSGTAYVVGSPLHF. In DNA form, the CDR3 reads TGTGCCAGCAGTGGGACAGCGTATGTCGTTGGTTCACCCCTCCACTTT.

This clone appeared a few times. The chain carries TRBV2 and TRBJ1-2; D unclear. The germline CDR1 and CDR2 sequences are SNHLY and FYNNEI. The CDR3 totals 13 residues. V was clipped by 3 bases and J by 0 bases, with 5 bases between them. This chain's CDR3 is CASSDVTNYGYTF. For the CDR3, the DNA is TGTGCCAGCAGTGATGTAACTAACTATGGCTACACCTTC.

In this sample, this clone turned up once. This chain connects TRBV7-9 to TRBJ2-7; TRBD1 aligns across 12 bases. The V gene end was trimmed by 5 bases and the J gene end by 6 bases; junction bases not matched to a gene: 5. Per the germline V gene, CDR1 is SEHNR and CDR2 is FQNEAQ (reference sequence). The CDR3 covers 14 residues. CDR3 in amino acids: CASSPGTGGPEQYF. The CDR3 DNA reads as TGTGCCAGCAGCCCCGGGACAGGGGGCCCCGAGCAGTACTTC.

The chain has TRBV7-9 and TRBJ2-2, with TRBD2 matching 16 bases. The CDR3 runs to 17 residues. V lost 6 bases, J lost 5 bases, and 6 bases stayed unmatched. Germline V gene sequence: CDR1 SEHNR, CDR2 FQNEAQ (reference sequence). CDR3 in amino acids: CASRGTSGGARTGELFF. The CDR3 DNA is TGTGCCAGCAGAGGGACTAGCGGGGGGGCCCGGACCGGGGAGCTGTTTTTT.

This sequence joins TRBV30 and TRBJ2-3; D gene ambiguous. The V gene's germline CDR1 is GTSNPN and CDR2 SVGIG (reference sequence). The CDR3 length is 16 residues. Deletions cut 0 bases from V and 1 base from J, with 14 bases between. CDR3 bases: TGTGCCTGGAGTGTGGTGAGGCGTCGGGGCACAGATACGCAGTATTTT. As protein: CAWSVVRRRGTDTQYF. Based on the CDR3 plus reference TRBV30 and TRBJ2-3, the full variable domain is SQTIHQWPATLVQPVGSPLSLECTVEGTSNPNLYWYRQAAGRGLQLLFYSVGIGQISSEVPQNLSASRPQDRQFILSSKKLLLSDSGFYLCAWSVVRRRGTDTQYFGPGTRLTVL.

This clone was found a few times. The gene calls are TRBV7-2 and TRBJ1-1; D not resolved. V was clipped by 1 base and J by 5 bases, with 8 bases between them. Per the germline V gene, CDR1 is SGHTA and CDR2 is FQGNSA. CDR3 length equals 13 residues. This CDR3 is CASSLVEVTEAFF. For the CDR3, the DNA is TGTGCCAGCAGCTTAGTGGAGGTTACTGAAGCTTTCTTT.

The CDR3 reads CSVDLRGGYEQYF. As DNA, the CDR3 is TGCAGCGTTGATCTCCGGGGAGGGTACGAGCAGTACTTC. J is TRBJ2-7 and V is TRBV29-1; 7 nucleotides agree with TRBD2. The CDR3 is made up of 13 amino acids. Trimming took 3 bases from V and 4 from J; bases not matched to a gene: 6. CDR1 is SQVTM, CDR2 ANQGSEA, per germline.

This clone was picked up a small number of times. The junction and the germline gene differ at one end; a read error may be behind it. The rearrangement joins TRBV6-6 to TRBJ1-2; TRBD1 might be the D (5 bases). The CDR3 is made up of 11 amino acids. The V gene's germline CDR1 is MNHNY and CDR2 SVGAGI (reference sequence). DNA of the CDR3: TGTGCCAGCAGGGTAACAGGATCCCCTTCCTTC. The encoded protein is CASRVTGSPSF.

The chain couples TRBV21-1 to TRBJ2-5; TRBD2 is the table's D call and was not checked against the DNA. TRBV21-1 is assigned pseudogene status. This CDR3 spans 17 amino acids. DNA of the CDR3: TGTGCCAGCATCCCATATCCAATACGGGGAAACCCAGAGACCCAGTACTTC. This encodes CASIPYPIRGNPETQYF.

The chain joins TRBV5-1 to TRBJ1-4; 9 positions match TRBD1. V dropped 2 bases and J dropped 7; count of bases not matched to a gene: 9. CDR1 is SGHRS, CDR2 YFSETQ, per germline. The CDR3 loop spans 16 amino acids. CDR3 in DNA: TGCGCCAGCAGCTTTAACCTGGGACAGGGAGGTGAAAAACTGTTTTTT. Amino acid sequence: CASSFNLGQGGEKLFF.

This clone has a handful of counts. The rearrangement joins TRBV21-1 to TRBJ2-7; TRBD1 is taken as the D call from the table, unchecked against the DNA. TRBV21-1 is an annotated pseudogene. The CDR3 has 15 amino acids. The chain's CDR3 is CASNYHRAYSYEQYF. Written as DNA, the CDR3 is TGTGCCAGCAACTATCACAGGGCGTACTCCTACGAGCAGTACTTC.

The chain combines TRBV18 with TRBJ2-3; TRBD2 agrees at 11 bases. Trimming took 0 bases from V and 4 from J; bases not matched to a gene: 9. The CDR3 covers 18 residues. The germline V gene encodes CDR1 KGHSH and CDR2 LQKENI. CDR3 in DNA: TGTGCCAGCTCACCACCTATTGGGACTAGCGGAGAGGCAGATACGCAGTATTTT. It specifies CASSPPIGTSGEADTQYF.

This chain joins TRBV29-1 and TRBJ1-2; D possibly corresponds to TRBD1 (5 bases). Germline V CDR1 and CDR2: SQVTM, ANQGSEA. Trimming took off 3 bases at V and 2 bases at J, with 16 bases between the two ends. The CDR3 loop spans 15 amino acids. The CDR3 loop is CSVDIGAGRNYGYTF. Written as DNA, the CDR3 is TGCAGCGTTGATATTGGGGCAGGTCGAAACTATGGCTACACCTTC.

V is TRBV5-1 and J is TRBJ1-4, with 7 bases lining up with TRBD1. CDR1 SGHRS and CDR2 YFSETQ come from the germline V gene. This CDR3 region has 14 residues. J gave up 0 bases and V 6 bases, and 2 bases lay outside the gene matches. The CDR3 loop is CASTDRATNEKLFF. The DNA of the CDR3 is TGCGCCAGCACCGACAGGGCAACTAATGAAAAACTGTTTTTT.